The 22 T cell receptor beta chains presented below share a single source sample, sequenced in a study of blood T cell repertoires in COVID-19. The assay was immunoSEQ multiplex PCR, and TCRdb's table has in-frame clones only and misses some. The sample shows roughly 150,000 clones, 75% to 90% of them seen only once. Sequencing was performed on PBMCs or T cells enriched from blood (not recorded which). The receptors stem from an older man who had been exposed to COVID-19.

The chain employs TRBV7-9 and TRBJ1-2; D is possibly TRBD1 (6 bases). CDR1 is SEHNR, CDR2 FQNEAQ, per germline (reference sequence). This CDR3 comprises 14 residues. V shed 5 bases and J shed 4 bases, with 14 bases lying between them. The CDR3 sequence is CASSPGERRYGYTF. CDR3 in DNA: TGTGCCAGCAGCCCAGGGGAAAGACGCTATGGCTACACCTTC.

The chain links TRBV7-6 to TRBJ2-1, with D unclear. Germline V CDR1 and CDR2: SGHVS, FNYEAQ. Trimming took 5 bases from V and 6 from J, leaving 8 bases between them. This CDR3 has 12 residues. CDR3 nucleotides: TGTGCCAGCAGCCGCGCCGGCAATGAGCAGTTCTTC. This encodes CASSRAGNEQFF. Together with reference TRBV7-6 and TRBJ2-1, the CDR3 gives the full variable domain: GAGVSQSPRYKVTKRGQDVALRCDPISGHVSLYWYRQALGQGPEFLTYFNYEAQQDKSGLPNDRFSAERPEGSISTLTIQRTEQRDSAMYRCASSRAGNEQFFGPGTRLTVL.

The rearrangement uses TRBV28 and TRBJ2-1; D call uncertain. CDR3 length equals 14 residues. V was cut by 6 bases and J by 2 bases, with 11 bases left in between. Germline CDR1 reads MDHEN; CDR2 reads SYDVKM. DNA of the CDR3: TGTGCCAGCAGGCTGACTCGACCCTACAATGAGCAGTTCTTC. This sequence encodes CASRLTRPYNEQFF.

The rearrangement uses TRBV3-1 (or the pseudogene TRBV3-2) and TRBJ1-5; D gene uncertain. The CDR3 runs to 14 residues. Trimming stripped 4 bases from V and 1 base from J, with 8 bases between. Looked up from germline, CDR1 is LGHDT and CDR2 is YNNKEL (reference sequence). Here the CDR3 DNA reads TGTGCCAGCAGCCGTAGTGCGAGCAATCAGCCCCAGCATTTT. The encoded protein is CASSRSASNQPQHF.

This clone was recorded once. CDR3 DNA sequence: TGTGCCAGCAGCCTGGACAGGGAAATGCCCCAGCATTTT. It codes for CASSLDREMPQHF. This rearrangement joins TRBV5-8 to TRBJ1-5, with 8 bases matching TRBD1. The CDR3 consists of 13 residues. Germline V lookup: CDR1 SGHTS, CDR2 YDEGEE. After removal of 4 bases from V and 9 bases from J, the junction contained 6 bases not matched to a gene.

The CDR3 reads CASSEYQDTEAFF. CDR3 DNA: TGTGCCAGCAGTGAATACCAGGACACTGAAGCTTTCTTT. V is TRBV25-1 and J is TRBJ1-1; D unclear. CDR3 length equals 13 residues. The germline CDR1 and CDR2 sequences are MGHDK and SYGVNS. The V gene lost 0 bases and the J gene lost 3 bases, with 5 bases spanning the gap.

This CDR3 is CATSRDRRTGDTGELFF. The CDR3 DNA sequence: TGTGCCACCAGCAGAGATAGGAGGACAGGGGATACCGGGGAGCTGTTTTTT. The V call is TRBV15, the J call TRBJ2-2, with 9 bases that match TRBD1. After removal of 0 bases from V and 5 bases from J, the junction contained 7 bases not matched to a gene. Germline CDR1 and CDR2: LNHNV and YYDKDF (reference sequence). CDR3 length equals 17 residues.

The chain recombines TRBV9 with TRBJ2-3; D is unresolved. This CDR3 region has 15 residues. In germline, CDR1 is SGDLS, CDR2 YYNGEE. Trimming left V 0 bases short and J 8 bases short, with 16 bases between. The CDR3 is CASSVGQLPEVTQYF. The CDR3 DNA sequence: TGTGCCAGCAGCGTAGGCCAGTTACCTGAGGTTACGCAGTATTTT. Full variable domain (missing parts from reference TRBV9 and TRBJ2-3): DSGVTQTPKHLITATGQRVTLRCSPRSGDLSVYWYQQSLDQGLQFLIQYYNGEERAKGNILERFSAQQFPDLHSELNLSSLELGDSALYFCASSVGQLPEVTQYFGPGTRLTVL.

This clone has a single count. CDR3 bases: TGTGCCAGCAGTTTATCCCCCAGGGTTGGGGCCAACGTCCTGACTTTC. Translation: CASSLSPRVGANVLTF. The J gene is TRBJ2-6, the V gene TRBV28, with D maybe TRBD1 (5 bases). This CDR3 is built from 16 residues. Germline CDR1 and CDR2: MDHEN and SYDVKM. V was pared by 1 base and J by 3 bases, with 10 bases between.

This clone was detected only a few times. The V call is TRBV19, the J call TRBJ1-5, with D possibly being TRBD1 (5 bases). The CDR3 runs 16 residues. Germline V lookup: CDR1 LNHDA, CDR2 SQIVND (reference sequence). V dropped 5 bases and J dropped 2 bases, with 16 bases sitting between them. The CDR3 nucleotides read TGTGCCAGTAGTCGTGTCCAGGGAAGGGGCAATCAGCCCCAGCATTTT. It translates to CASSRVQGRGNQPQHF.

The chain uses TRBV7-2 and TRBJ2-2; D ambiguous. The CDR3 totals 12 residues. Trimming stripped 7 bases from V and 4 bases from J, with 7 bases between. Germline V gene lookup returns CDR1 SGHTA and CDR2 FQGNSA. CDR3 coding DNA: TGTGCCAGCACGTTGCGCACCGGGGAGCTGTTTTTT. It codes for CASTLRTGELFF.

V and J are TRBV19 and TRBJ1-2; 10 positions agree with TRBD1. CDR3 length equals 15 residues. V lost 4 bases, J lost 2 bases, and 4 bases stayed unmatched. Germline CDR1 is LNHDA and CDR2 is SQIVND (reference sequence). The CDR3 DNA sequence: TGTGCCAGTAGTAGCCGGGACAGGGGAAACTATGGCTACACCTTC. This sequence encodes CASSSRDRGNYGYTF.

This clone occurred once. This rearrangement joins TRBV9 to TRBJ2-1; 7 bases fit TRBD1. Germline CDR1 SGDLS, CDR2 YYNGEE. This CDR3 is 13 amino acids long. After removal of 3 bases from V and 9 bases from J, the junction contained 6 bases not matched to a gene. CDR3 residues: CASSAGTDGEQFF. CDR3 coding DNA: TGTGCCAGCAGCGCCGGGACAGACGGTGAGCAGTTCTTC.

The chain joins TRBV25-1 to TRBJ1-2; D gene uncertain. Germline assignment: CDR1 MGHDK and CDR2 SYGVNS. The germline V and J ends were trimmed by 2 bases and 10 bases, with 17 bases remaining between them. The CDR3 has 14 amino acids. CDR3 DNA: TGTGCCAGCAGTGAAATGTCGGTGCGGTTCTCCTACACCTTC. Protein product: CASSEMSVRFSYTF.

The J gene is TRBJ2-4, the V gene TRBV7-6; 11 positions agree with TRBD2. The V gene end was trimmed by 4 bases and the J gene end by 9 bases; junction bases not matched to a gene: 8. CDR1 is SGHVS and CDR2 is FNYEAQ in the germline V gene. The CDR3 consists of 15 residues. The CDR3 region has the DNA TGTGCCAGCAGCTCCTTAGCGGGGGGGCAGGGCATTCAGTACTTC. It encodes CASSSLAGGQGIQYF.

The chain uses TRBV7-9 and TRBJ1-2; D is perhaps TRBD1 (6 bases). This CDR3 has 14 residues. V was shortened by 3 bases and J by 0 bases, with 8 bases between the two germline ends. From germline, CDR1 is SEHNR and CDR2 FQNEAQ (reference sequence). The CDR3 region is CASSFQGSNYGYTF. The CDR3 nucleotides read TGTGCCAGCAGCTTTCAGGGGTCTAACTATGGCTACACCTTC.

This clone was seen a single time. V and J are TRBV9 and TRBJ1-2; D unclear. CDR3 size: 14 residues. Germline V gene data show CDR1 as SGDLS and CDR2 as YYNGEE. V gave up 6 bases and J gave up 0 bases, with 12 bases separating them. DNA for the CDR3: TGTGCCAGCACGGACGGCGGGGCTAACTATGGCTACACCTTC. As protein: CASTDGGANYGYTF.

The rearrangement links TRBV24-1 to TRBJ2-5, with 13 nucleotides matching TRBD2. The J segment lost 5 bases and the V segment lost 4 bases, leaving 6 bases of the junction unmatched. This CDR3 is built from 16 residues. The germline gives CDR1 KGHDR, CDR2 SFDVKD. CDR3 residues: CATSELGLAGAETQYF. CDR3 bases: TGTGCCACCAGTGAGCTCGGACTAGCGGGAGCCGAGACCCAGTACTTC.

The rearrangement links TRBV19 to TRBJ2-7; D may be TRBD1 (5 bases). CDR3 size: 14 residues. Trimming took 4 bases from V and 6 from J, leaving 16 bases between them. Germline V gives CDR1 LNHDA, CDR2 SQIVND (reference sequence). The CDR3 nucleotides are TGTGCCAGTAGTACCCAGGGAACCCAGACCGAGCAGTACTTC. Amino acid sequence: CASSTQGTQTEQYF.

The V call is TRBV5-1, the J call TRBJ1-1; 10 bases line up with TRBD1. Germline V gene lookup returns CDR1 SGHRS and CDR2 YFSETQ. Unmatched junction bases numbered 8, after V lost 4 bases and J lost 5 bases. This CDR3 spans 15 amino acids. The CDR3 region is CASSRGTGEGTEAFF. Written as DNA, the CDR3 is TGCGCCAGCAGCCGAGGGACAGGGGAGGGAACTGAAGCTTTCTTT.

The rearrangement uses TRBV28 and TRBJ1-2; 7 bases agree with TRBD1. V lost 9 bases, J lost 8 bases, and 9 bases stayed unmatched. Germline V CDR1 and CDR2: MDHEN, SYDVKM. This CDR3 region has 12 residues. This chain's CDR3 is CASTTGLEGYTF. DNA of the CDR3: TGTGCCAGTACGACAGGGTTGGAAGGCTACACCTTC.

V usage is TRBV30 and J usage is TRBJ1-5, with D unclear. Germline V gene lookup returns CDR1 GTSNPN and CDR2 SVGIG (reference sequence). CDR3 length equals 14 residues. V shed 5 bases and J shed 4 bases, with 15 bases lying between them. CDR3 loop: CAWGLGSGNQPQHF. In DNA form, the CDR3 reads TGTGCCTGGGGGCTAGGATCGGGAAATCAGCCCCAGCATTTT.